One T cell receptor (beta chain) is described in this entry. Its cognate antigen is unknown. The method was immunoSEQ multiplex PCR; TCRdb's version includes in-frame clones alone and lacks a portion of them. The table has some 500,000 clones, 90% to 97% seen once. This entry comes from a study of shared clonotypes between healthy human individuals. Study information: A donor's plate count was three for CD4 naive and three for CD4 memory; CD8 naive had two and CD8 memory one. Study results and caveats: Sharing of clonotypes among donors was expected to vary with sequencing depth. Of the naive CD4 clonotypes, around 5% were shared across a handful of donors.

Germline CDR1 reads MGHRA; CDR2 reads YSYEKL. The CDR3 totals 16 residues. V gave up 4 bases and J gave up 5 bases; unmatched junction bases: 6. All donors were healthy HIV-negative adults lacking recent acute infections or vaccinations. V gene TRBV4-1 combines with J gene TRBJ1-6; TRBD1 aligns across 9 bases. The origin of this receptor is a woman in her twenties or thirties in good health. The source material was naive CD4+ T cells sorted from blood. Specified subset: CD45RA+ positively selected. Here the CDR3 reads CASSLHRGRDNSPLHF. The CDR3 DNA reads as TGCGCCAGCAGCCTACACAGGGGGCGCGATAATTCACCCCTCCACTTT.